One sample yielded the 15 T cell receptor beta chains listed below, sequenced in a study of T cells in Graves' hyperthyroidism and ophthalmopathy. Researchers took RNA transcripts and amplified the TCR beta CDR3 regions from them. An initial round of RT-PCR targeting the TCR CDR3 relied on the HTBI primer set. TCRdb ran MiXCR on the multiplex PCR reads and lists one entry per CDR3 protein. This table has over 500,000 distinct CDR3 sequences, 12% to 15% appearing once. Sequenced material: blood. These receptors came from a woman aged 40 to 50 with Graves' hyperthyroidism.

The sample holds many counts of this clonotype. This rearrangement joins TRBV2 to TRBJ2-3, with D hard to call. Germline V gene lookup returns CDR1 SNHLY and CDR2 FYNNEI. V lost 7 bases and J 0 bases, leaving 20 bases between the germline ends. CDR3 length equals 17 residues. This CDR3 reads CASKRLYHVPSTDTQYF. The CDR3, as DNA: TGTGCCAGCAAACGCCTCTACCATGTTCCTAGCACAGATACGCAGTATTTT.

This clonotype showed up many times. In nucleotides, the CDR3 is TGTGCCAGCTCGGCGGGGGTAAATAGCAATCAGCCCCAGCATTTT. Translating gives CASSAGVNSNQPQHF. The chain is built from TRBV18 and TRBJ1-5; TRBD1 is a possible D gene (5 bases). The germline V and J ends were trimmed by 6 bases and 0 bases, with 12 bases remaining between them. The length of the CDR3 is 15 residues. Germline V gene sequence: CDR1 KGHSH, CDR2 LQKENI.

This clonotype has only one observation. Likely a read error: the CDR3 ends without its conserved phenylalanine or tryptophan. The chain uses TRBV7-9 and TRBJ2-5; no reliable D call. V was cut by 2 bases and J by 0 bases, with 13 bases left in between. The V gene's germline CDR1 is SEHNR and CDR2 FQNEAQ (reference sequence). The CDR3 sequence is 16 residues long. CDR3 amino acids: CASSLPPGRYQETQYL. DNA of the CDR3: TGTGCCAGCAGCTTACCCCCCGGTAGATACCAAGAGACCCAGTACTTA.

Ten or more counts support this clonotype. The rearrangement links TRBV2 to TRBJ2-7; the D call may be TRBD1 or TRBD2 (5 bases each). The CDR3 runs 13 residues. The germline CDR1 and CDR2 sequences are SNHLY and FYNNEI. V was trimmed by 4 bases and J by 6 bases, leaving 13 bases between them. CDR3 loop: CASSAGNRGEQYF. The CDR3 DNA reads TGTGCCAGCAGTGCCGGGAATAGGGGCGAGCAGTACTTC.

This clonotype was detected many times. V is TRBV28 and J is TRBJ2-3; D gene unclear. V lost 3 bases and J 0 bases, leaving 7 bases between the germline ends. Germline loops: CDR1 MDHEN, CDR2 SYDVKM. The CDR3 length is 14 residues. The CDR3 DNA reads TGTGCCAGCAGTTTTCCGGACAGCACAGATACGCAGTATTTT. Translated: CASSFPDSTDTQYF.

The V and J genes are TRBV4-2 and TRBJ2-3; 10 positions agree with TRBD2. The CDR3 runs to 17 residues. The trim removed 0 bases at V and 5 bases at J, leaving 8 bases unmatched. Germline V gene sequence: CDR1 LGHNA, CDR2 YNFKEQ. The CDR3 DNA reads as TGTGCCAGCAGCCAAGATCGGGCTAGCGGGAGTCTAGATACGCAGTATTTT. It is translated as CASSQDRASGSLDTQYF.

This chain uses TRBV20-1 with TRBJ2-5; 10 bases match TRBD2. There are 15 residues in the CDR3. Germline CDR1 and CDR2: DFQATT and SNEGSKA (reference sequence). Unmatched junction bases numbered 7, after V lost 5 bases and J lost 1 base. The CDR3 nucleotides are TGCAGTGCTGGGCCTAGCGGGGGCTCCCAAGAGACCCAGTACTTC. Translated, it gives CSAGPSGGSQETQYF.

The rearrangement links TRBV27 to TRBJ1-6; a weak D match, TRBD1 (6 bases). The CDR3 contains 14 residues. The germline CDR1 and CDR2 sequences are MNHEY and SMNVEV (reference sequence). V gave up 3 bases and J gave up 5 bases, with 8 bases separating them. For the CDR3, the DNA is TGTGCCAGCAGTTTTCAGGGGCATAATTCACCCCTCCACTTT. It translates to CASSFQGHNSPLHF.

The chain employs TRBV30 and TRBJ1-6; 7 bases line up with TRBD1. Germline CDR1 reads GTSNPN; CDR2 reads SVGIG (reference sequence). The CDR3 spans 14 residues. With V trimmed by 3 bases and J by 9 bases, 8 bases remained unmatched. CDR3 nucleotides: TGTGCCTGGAGCCGGGACAGTAGAATTTCACCCCTCCACTTT. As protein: CAWSRDSRISPLHF. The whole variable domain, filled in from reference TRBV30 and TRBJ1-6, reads SQTIHQWPATLVQPVGSPLSLECTVEGTSNPNLYWYRQAAGRGLQLLFYSVGIGQISSEVPQNLSASRPQDRQFILSSKKLLLSDSGFYLCAWSRDSRISPLHFGNGTRLTVT.

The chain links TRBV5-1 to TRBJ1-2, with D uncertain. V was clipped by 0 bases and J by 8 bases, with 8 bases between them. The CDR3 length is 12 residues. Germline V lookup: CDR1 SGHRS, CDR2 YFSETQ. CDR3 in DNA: TGCGCCAGCAGCTTGGAGGCGGAGGGCTACACCTTC. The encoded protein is CASSLEAEGYTF.

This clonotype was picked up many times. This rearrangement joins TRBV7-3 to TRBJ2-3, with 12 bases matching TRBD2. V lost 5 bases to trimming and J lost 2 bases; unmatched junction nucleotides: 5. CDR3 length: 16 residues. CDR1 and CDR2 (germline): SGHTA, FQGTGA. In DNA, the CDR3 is TGTGCCAGCAGCAAAACTAGCGGGGGGCCCACAGATACGCAGTATTTT. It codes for CASSKTSGGPTDTQYF.

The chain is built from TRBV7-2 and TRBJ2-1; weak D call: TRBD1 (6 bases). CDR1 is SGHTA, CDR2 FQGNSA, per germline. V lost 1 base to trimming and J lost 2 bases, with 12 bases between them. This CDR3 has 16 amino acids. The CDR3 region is CASSLELQGPYNEQFF. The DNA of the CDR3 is TGTGCCAGCAGCTTAGAGCTACAGGGCCCCTACAATGAGCAGTTCTTC.

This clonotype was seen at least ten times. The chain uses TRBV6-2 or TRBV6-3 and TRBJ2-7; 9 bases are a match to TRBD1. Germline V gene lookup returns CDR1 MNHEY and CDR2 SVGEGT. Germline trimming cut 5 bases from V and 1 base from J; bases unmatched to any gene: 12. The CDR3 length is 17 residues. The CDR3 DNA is TGTGCCAGCAGTCCCCCCCTTTCGGGACAGGGTTCCTACGAGCAGTACTTC. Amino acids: CASSPPLSGQGSYEQYF.

CDR3 nucleotides: TGTGCCAGCAGTTCCGGACTGTATAATTCACCCCTCCACTTT. Translated: CASSSGLYNSPLHF. The chain uses TRBV28 and TRBJ1-6; D gene ambiguous. The CDR3 consists of 14 residues. V shed 4 bases and J shed 4 bases, with 8 bases lying between them. From germline, CDR1 is MDHEN and CDR2 SYDVKM. Together with reference TRBV28 and TRBJ1-6, the CDR3 gives the full variable domain: DVKVTQSSRYLVKRTGEKVFLECVQDMDHENMFWYRQDPGLGLRLIYFSYDVKMKEKGDIPEGYSVSREKKERFSLILESASTNQTSMYLCASSSGLYNSPLHFGNGTRLTVT.

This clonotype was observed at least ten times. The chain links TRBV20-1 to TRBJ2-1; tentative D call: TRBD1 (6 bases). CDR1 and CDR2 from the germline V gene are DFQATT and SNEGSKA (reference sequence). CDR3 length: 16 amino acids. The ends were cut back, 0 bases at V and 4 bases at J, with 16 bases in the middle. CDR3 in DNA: TGCAGTGCTAGAGATTTTCGGACAGATAGTTACAATGAGCAGTTCTTC. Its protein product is CSARDFRTDSYNEQFF.